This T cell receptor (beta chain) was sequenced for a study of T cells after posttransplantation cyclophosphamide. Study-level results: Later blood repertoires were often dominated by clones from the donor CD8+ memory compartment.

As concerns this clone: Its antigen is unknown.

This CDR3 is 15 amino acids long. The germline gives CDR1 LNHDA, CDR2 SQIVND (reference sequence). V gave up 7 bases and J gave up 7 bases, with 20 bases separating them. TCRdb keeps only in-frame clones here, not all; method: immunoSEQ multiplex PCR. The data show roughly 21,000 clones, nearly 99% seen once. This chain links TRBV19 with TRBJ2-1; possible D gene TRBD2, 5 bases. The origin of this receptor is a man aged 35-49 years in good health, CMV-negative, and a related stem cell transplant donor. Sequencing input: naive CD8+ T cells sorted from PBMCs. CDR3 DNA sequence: TGTGCCAGTAAGGCTAGCCACACCTGGGTGAATGAGCAGTTCTTC. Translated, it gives CASKASHTWVNEQFF.